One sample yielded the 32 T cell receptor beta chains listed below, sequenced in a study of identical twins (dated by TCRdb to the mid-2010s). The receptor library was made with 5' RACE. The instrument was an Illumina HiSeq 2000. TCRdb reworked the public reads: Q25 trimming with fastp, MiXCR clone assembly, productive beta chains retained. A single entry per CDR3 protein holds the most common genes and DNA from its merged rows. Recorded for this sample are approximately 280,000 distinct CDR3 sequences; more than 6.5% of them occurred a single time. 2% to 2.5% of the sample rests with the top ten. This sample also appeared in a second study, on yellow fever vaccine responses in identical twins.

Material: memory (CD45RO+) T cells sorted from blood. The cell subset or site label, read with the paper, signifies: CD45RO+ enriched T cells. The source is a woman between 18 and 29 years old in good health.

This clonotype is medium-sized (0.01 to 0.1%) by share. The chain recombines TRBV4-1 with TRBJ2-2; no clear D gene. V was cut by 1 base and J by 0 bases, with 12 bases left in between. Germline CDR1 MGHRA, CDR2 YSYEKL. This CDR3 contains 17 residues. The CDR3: CASSQVLGRTNTGELFF. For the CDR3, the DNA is TGCGCCAGCAGCCAAGTGCTGGGTAGGACGAACACCGGGGAGCTGTTTTTT.

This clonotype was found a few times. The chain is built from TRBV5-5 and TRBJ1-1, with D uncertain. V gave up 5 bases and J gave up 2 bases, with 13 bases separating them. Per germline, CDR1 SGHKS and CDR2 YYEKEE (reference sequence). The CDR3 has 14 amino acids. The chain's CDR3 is CASRLENSNTEAFF. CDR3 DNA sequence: TGTGCCAGCAGGCTCGAAAATTCTAACACTGAAGCTTTCTTT.

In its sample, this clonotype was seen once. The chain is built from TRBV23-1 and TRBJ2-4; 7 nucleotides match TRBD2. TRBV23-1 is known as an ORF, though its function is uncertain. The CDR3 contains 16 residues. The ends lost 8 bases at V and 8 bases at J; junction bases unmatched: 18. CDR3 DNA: TGCGCCAGCGGACCTCCGCTCGTGGGAGGGATGGACATTCAGTACTTC. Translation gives CASGPPLVGGMDIQYF.

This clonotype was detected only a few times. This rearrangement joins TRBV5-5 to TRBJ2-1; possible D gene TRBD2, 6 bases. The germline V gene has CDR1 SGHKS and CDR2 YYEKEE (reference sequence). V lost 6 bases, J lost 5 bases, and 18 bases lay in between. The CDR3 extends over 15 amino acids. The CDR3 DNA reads TGTGCCAGCATCCCGGACTACCGAACCCACAATGAGCAGTTCTTC. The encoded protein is CASIPDYRTHNEQFF.

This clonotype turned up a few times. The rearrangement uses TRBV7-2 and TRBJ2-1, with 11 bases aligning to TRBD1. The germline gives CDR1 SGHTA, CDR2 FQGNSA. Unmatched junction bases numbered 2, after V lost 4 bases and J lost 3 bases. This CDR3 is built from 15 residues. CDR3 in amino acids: CASSSGTGGYNEQFF. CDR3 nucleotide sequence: TGTGCCAGCAGCTCTGGGACAGGGGGCTACAATGAGCAGTTCTTC. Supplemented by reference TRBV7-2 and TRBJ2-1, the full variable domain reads GAGVSQSPSNKVTEKGKDVELRCDPISGHTALYWYRQSLGQGLEFLIYFQGNSAPDKSGLPSDRFSAERTGGSVSTLTIQRTQQEDSAVYLCASSSGTGGYNEQFFGPGTRLTVL.

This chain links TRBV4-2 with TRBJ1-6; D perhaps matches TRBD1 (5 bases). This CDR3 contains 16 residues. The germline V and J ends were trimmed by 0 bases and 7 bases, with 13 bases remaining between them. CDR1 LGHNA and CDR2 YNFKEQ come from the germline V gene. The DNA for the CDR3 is TGTGCCAGCAGCCAAGATGGGGCAGAGAAAAATTCACCCCTCCACTTT. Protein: CASSQDGAEKNSPLHF.

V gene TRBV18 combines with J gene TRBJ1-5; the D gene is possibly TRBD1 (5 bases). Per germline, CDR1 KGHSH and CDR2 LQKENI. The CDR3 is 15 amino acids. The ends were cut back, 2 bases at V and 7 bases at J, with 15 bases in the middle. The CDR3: CASSPETVREQPQHF. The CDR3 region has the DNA TGTGCCAGCTCACCAGAGACAGTTAGGGAGCAGCCCCAGCATTTT.

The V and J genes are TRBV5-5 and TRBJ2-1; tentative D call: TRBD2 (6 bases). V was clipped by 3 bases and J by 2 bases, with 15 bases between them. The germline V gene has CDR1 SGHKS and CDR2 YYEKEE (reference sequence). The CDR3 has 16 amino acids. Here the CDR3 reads CASSSLGAGTYNEQFF. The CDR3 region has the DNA TGTGCCAGCAGCTCCTTGGGCGCGGGGACCTACAATGAGCAGTTCTTC.

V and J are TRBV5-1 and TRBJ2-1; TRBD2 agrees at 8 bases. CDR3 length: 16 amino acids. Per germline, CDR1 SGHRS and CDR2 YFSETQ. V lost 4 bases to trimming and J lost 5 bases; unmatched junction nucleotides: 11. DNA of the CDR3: TGCGCCAGCAGCAAAACCGGGGGGGGCCGAAACAATGAGCAGTTCTTC. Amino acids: CASSKTGGGRNNEQFF.

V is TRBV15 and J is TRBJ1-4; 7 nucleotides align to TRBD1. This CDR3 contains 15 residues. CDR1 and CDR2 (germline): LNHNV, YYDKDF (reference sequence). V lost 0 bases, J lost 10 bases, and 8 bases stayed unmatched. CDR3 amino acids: CATSREVGTERKLFF. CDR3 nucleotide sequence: TGTGCCACCAGCAGAGAGGTTGGGACAGAACGAAAACTGTTTTTT.

The CDR3 sequence: CASIRSSSGNTIYF. As DNA, the CDR3 is TGTGCCAGCATCCGCAGCAGCTCTGGAAACACCATATATTTT. The rearrangement links TRBV7-9 to TRBJ1-3; D is unresolved. There are 14 residues in the CDR3. The germline V and J ends were trimmed by 7 bases and 0 bases, with 10 bases remaining between them. The germline gives CDR1 SEHNR, CDR2 FQNEAQ (reference sequence).

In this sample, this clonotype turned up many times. The CDR3: CASSNRQGRETQYF. CDR3 nucleotides: TGTGCCAGCAGTAACCGACAGGGGAGAGAGACCCAGTACTTC. J is TRBJ2-5 and V is TRBV2, with 8 nucleotides matching TRBD1. Germline V gene data show CDR1 as SNHLY and CDR2 as FYNNEI. The CDR3 runs to 14 residues. The trim removed 5 bases at V and 4 bases at J, leaving 6 bases unmatched.

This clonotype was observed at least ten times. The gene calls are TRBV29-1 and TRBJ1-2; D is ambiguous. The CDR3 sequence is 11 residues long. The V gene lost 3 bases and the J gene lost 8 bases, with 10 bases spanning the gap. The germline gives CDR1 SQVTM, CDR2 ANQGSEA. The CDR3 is CSVDFGWGYTF. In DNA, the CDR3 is TGCAGCGTTGATTTCGGGTGGGGCTACACCTTC.

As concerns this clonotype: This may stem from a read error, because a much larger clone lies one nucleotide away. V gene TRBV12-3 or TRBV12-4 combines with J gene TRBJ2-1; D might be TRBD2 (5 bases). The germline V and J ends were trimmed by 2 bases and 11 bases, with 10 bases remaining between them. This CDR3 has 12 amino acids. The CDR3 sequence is CASSLQRHKQFF. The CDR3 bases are TGTGCCAGCAGTTTACAGCGGCATAAGCAGTTCTTC.

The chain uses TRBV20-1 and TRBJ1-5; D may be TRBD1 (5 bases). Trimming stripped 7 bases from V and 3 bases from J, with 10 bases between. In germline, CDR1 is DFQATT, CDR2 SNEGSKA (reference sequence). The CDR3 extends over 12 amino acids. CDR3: CSGGRNNQPQHF. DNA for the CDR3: TGCAGTGGGGGCAGAAACAATCAGCCCCAGCATTTT.

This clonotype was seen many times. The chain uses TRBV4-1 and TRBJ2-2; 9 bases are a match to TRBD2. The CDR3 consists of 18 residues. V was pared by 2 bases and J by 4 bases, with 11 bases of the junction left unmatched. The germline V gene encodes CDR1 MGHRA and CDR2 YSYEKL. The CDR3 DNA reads TGCGCCAGCAGCCAAAAAGTGGGTCTAGCGGGGCCCACCGGGGAGCTGTTTTTT. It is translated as CASSQKVGLAGPTGELFF.

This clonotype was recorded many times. CDR3 in amino acids: CASSLFGTGGHQPQHF. CDR3 sequence (DNA): TGTGCCAGCAGTTTATTCGGTACAGGGGGCCATCAGCCCCAGCATTTT. The genes are TRBV28 and TRBJ1-5; TRBD1 matches at 9 bases. This CDR3 has 16 residues. Unmatched junction bases numbered 6, after V lost 1 base and J lost 5 bases. Germline lookup yields CDR1 MDHEN and CDR2 SYDVKM. The whole variable domain, filled in from reference TRBV28 and TRBJ1-5, reads DVKVTQSSRYLVKRTGEKVFLECVQDMDHENMFWYRQDPGLGLRLIYFSYDVKMKEKGDIPEGYSVSREKKERFSLILESASTNQTSMYLCASSLFGTGGHQPQHFGDGTRLSIL.

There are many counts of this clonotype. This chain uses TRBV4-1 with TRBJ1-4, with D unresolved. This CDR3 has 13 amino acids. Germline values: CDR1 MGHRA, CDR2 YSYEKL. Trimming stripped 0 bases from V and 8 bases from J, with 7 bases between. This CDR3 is CASSQDPVEKLFF. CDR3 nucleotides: TGCGCCAGCAGCCAAGATCCGGTCGAAAAACTGTTTTTT.

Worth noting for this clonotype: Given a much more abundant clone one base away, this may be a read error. The CDR3 nucleotides read TGCAGTGCTGGGGGACTAGCGGGGGTCGGCAATGAGCAGTTCTTC. Amino acids: CSAGGLAGVGNEQFF. The chain employs TRBV20-1 and TRBJ2-1; 14 bases fit TRBD2. CDR3 length equals 15 residues. After removal of 5 bases from V and 6 bases from J, the junction contained 6 bases not matched to a gene. Germline V gene data show CDR1 as DFQATT and CDR2 as SNEGSKA (reference sequence).

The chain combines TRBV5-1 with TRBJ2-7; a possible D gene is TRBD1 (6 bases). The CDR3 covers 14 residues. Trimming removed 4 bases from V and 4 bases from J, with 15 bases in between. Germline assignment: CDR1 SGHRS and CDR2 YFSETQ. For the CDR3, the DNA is TGCGCCAGCAGCCAGGCGACACAGGGTTACGAGCAGTACTTC. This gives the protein CASSQATQGYEQYF.

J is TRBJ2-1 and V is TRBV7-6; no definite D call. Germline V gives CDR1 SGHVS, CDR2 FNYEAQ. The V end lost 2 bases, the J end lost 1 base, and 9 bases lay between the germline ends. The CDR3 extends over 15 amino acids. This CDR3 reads CASSLNVGSYNEQFF. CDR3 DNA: TGTGCCAGCAGCTTAAACGTGGGTTCCTACAATGAGCAGTTCTTC.

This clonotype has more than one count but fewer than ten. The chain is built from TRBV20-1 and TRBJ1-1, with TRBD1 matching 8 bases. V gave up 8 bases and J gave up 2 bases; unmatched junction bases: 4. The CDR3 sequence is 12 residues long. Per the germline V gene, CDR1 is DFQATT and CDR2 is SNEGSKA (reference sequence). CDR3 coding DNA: TGCAGTTTCGACAGGGGAAACACTGAAGCTTTCTTT. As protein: CSFDRGNTEAFF.

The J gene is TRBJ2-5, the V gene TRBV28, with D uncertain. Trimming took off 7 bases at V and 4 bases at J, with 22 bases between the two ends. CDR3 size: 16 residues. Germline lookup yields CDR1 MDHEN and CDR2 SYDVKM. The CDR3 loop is CASMIGNPRRGETQYF. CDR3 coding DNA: TGTGCCAGCATGATAGGGAATCCCCGCCGAGGAGAGACCCAGTACTTC.

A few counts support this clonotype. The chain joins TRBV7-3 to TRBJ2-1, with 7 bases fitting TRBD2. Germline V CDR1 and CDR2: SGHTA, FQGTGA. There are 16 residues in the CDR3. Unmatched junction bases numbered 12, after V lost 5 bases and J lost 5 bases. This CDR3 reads CASSLGGGSYNNEQFF. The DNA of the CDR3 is TGTGCCAGCAGCCTCGGAGGCGGGAGTTATAACAATGAGCAGTTCTTC.

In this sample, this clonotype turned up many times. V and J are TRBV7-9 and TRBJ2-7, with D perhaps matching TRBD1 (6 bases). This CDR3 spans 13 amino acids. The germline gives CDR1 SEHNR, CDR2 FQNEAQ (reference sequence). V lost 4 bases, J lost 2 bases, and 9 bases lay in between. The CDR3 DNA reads TGTGCCAGCAGCTCACAGGGTACCTACGAGCAGTACTTC. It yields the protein CASSSQGTYEQYF.

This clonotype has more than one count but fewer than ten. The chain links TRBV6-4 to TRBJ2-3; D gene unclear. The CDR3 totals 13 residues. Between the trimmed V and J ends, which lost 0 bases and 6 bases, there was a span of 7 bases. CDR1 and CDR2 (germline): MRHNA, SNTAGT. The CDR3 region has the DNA TGTGCCAGCAGTGACTCCGACCGCGATACGCAGTATTTT. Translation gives CASSDSDRDTQYF.

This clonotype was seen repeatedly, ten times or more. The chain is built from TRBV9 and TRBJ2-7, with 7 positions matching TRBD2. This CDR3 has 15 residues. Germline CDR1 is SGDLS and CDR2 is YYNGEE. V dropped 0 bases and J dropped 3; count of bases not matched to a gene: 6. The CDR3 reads CASSVGWEGNYEQYF. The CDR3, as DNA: TGTGCCAGCAGCGTAGGGTGGGAGGGAAACTACGAGCAGTACTTC.

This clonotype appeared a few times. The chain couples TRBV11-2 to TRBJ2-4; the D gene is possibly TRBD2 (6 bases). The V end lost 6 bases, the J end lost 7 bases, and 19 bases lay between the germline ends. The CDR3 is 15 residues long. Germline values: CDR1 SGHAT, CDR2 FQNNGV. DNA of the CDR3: TGTGCCAGCAGGGGTTTGCGGCTAGCGCAGAACATTCAGTACTTC. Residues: CASRGLRLAQNIQYF.

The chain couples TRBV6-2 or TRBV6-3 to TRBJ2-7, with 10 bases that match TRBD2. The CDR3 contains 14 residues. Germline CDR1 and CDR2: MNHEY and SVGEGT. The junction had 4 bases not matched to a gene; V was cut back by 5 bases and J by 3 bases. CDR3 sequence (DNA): TGTGCCAGCAGTCCCGGGACTAGCGTCTACGAGCAGTACTTC. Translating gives CASSPGTSVYEQYF.

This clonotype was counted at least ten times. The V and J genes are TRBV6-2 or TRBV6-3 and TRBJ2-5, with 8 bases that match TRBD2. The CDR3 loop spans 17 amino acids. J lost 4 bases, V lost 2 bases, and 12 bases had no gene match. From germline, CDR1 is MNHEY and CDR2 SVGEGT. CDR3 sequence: CASSYIGPAGEVETQYF. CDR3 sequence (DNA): TGTGCCAGCAGTTACATCGGACCAGCGGGAGAGGTAGAGACCCAGTACTTC.

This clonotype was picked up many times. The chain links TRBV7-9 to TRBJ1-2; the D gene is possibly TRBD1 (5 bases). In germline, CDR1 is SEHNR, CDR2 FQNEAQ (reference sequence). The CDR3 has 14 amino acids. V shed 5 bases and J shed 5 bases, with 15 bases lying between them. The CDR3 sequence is CASSAWGGTYGYTF. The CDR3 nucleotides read TGTGCCAGCAGCGCCTGGGGCGGCACATATGGCTACACCTTC.

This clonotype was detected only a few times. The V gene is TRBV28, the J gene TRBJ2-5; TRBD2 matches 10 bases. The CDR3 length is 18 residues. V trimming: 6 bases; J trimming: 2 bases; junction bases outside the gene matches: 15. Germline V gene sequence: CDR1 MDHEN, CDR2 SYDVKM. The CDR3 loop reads CASSRTRTLAGVQETQYF. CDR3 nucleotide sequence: TGTGCCAGCAGCCGGACCCGCACCCTAGCGGGAGTGCAAGAGACCCAGTACTTC.